The 23 T cell receptor beta chains presented below share a single source sample, sequenced in a study of T cell responses to AZD1222 COVID-19 vaccine. Measured with immunoSEQ multiplex PCR; TCRdb has only the in-frame clones, and not every one. The sample lists 180,000 or so clones, just over 90% seen once, with under 1.5% in the top ten. The starting material was peripheral blood, obtained 28 days after the second AZD1222 dose. These receptors were collected from an adult who received the AZD1222 COVID-19 vaccine.

V usage is TRBV3-1 (or the pseudogene TRBV3-2) and J usage is TRBJ1-1; TRBD1 is a possible D gene (5 bases). CDR3 length equals 14 residues. The germline CDR1 and CDR2 sequences are LGHDT and YNNKEL (reference sequence). V gave up 0 bases and J gave up 5 bases, with 10 bases separating them. The DNA of the CDR3 is TGTGCCAGCAGCCAAGATGGGGGATGGACTGAAGCTTTCTTT. It is translated as CASSQDGGWTEAFF.

There are a few counts of this clone. The chain has TRBV11-1 and TRBJ1-2, with D uncertain. CDR1 SGHAT and CDR2 FQDESV come from the germline V gene (reference sequence). CDR3 length: 12 residues. V lost 5 bases and J 4 bases, leaving 8 bases between the germline ends. CDR3 sequence reads: CASSQEAYGYTF. The CDR3 DNA is TGTGCCAGCAGCCAAGAGGCCTATGGCTACACCTTC. The whole variable domain, filled in from reference TRBV11-1 and TRBJ1-2, reads EAEVAQSPRYKITEKSQAVAFWCDPISGHATLYWYRQILGQGPELLVQFQDESVVDDSQLPKDRFSAERLKGVDSTLKIQPAELGDSAMYLCASSQEAYGYTFGSGTRLTVV.

The chain is built from TRBV18 and TRBJ1-6, with 8 positions matching TRBD1. The CDR3 has 16 amino acids. Germline V gene sequence: CDR1 KGHSH, CDR2 LQKENI. J lost 8 bases, V lost 1 base, and 7 bases had no gene match. The CDR3 loop is CASSPRDRGYDSPLHF. Written as DNA, the CDR3 is TGTGCCAGCTCACCACGCGACAGGGGATACGATTCACCCCTCCACTTT. Filled out from reference TRBV18 and TRBJ1-6, the complete variable domain reads NAGVMQNPRHLVRRRGQEARLRCSPMKGHSHVYWYRQLPEEGLKFMVYLQKENIIDESGMPKERFSAEFPKEGPSILRIQQVVRGDSAAYFCASSPRDRGYDSPLHFGNGTRLTVT.

This clone was found once. In DNA, the CDR3 is TGTGCCAGCAGAGGACGGGACACCACCTACGAGCAGTACTTC. This sequence encodes CASRGRDTTYEQYF. The rearrangement joins TRBV7-2 to TRBJ2-7, with D maybe TRBD1 (6 bases). There are 14 residues in the CDR3. Germline assignment: CDR1 SGHTA and CDR2 FQGNSA. Trimming shortened V by 6 bases and J by 2 bases, and 14 bases separated the two germline ends.

The chain is built from TRBV27 and TRBJ2-7; 13 nucleotides align to TRBD2. The CDR3 is 14 residues long. Trimming cost V 5 bases and J 9 bases; bases outside gene matches: 7. The germline V gene encodes CDR1 MNHEY and CDR2 SMNVEV (reference sequence). CDR3 coding DNA: TGTGCCAGCAGTCTTGGGACTAGCGGGGTCGGGCAGTACTTC. Protein: CASSLGTSGVGQYF.

The chain is built from TRBV28 and TRBJ1-2, with D possibly matching TRBD1 (5 bases). CDR3 size: 14 residues. Germline V CDR1 and CDR2: MDHEN, SYDVKM. V lost 2 bases, J lost 3 bases, and 10 bases lay in between. DNA for the CDR3: TGTGCCAGCAGTTTAGAAGGCAGGGACTATGGCTACACCTTC. Encoded protein: CASSLEGRDYGYTF.

In this sample, this clone turned up once. The J gene is TRBJ2-7, the V gene TRBV7-9; 8 nucleotides agree with TRBD1. This CDR3 comprises 13 residues. Losses at the gene ends were 5 bases for V and 4 bases for J; bases not matched to a gene: 4. The germline V gene encodes CDR1 SEHNR and CDR2 FQNEAQ (reference sequence). This CDR3 is CASSPDREYEQYF. The CDR3 DNA follows: TGTGCCAGCAGCCCGGACAGGGAATACGAGCAGTACTTC.

This clone was seen more than once but under ten times. The chain joins TRBV5-1 to TRBJ2-7, with D perhaps matching TRBD1 (6 bases). V was trimmed by 0 bases and J by 7 bases, leaving 17 bases between them. CDR3 length equals 15 residues. The germline CDR1 and CDR2 sequences are SGHRS and YFSETQ. The CDR3 nucleotides read TGCGCCAGCAGCTTGGCCACAGGGTGGGGGTTTGAGCAGTACTTC. This gives the protein CASSLATGWGFEQYF.

J is TRBJ1-4 and V is TRBV7-9; D is possibly TRBD1 (5 bases). The CDR3 extends over 14 amino acids. Germline CDR1 SEHNR, CDR2 FQNEAQ (reference sequence). V dropped 6 bases and J dropped 8 bases, with 16 bases sitting between them. The DNA of the CDR3 is TGTGCCAGCAGAACCGGGACGAGCTTCGAAAAACTGTTTTTT. Its translation: CASRTGTSFEKLFF.

CDR3 amino acids: CASSLRNSGSYEQYF. Written as DNA, the CDR3 is TGTGCCAGCAGTCTCCGGAACTCGGGGTCCTACGAGCAGTACTTC. The chain combines TRBV2 with TRBJ2-7; D is perhaps TRBD2 (5 bases). V was pared by 5 bases and J by 1 base, with 15 bases between. Per germline, CDR1 SNHLY and CDR2 FYNNEI. The CDR3 consists of 15 residues.

The gene calls are TRBV6-1 and TRBJ1-5; D is possibly TRBD1 (5 bases). CDR1 MNHNS and CDR2 SASEGT come from the germline V gene. The CDR3 runs to 16 residues. V was pared by 2 bases and J by 1 base, with 12 bases between. The CDR3: CASSEPAGVSNQPQHF. The CDR3 DNA sequence: TGTGCCAGCAGTGAACCCGCGGGGGTGAGCAATCAGCCCCAGCATTTT.

V and J are TRBV18 and TRBJ1-6, with TRBD1 identical over 8 bases. Germline V gives CDR1 KGHSH, CDR2 LQKENI. Losses at the gene ends were 0 bases for V and 8 bases for J; bases not matched to a gene: 6. The CDR3 extends over 16 amino acids. CDR3 loop: CASSPPGQGADSPLHF. DNA for the CDR3: TGTGCCAGCTCACCACCAGGGCAGGGGGCCGATTCACCCCTCCACTTT.

The rearrangement links TRBV4-3 to TRBJ1-2; no definite D call. Germline values: CDR1 LGHNA, CDR2 YSLEER. The CDR3 contains 15 residues. V was trimmed by 0 bases and J by 4 bases, leaving 12 bases between them. The CDR3 DNA is TGCGCCAGCAGCCAAGATTGGGAGGTCCCCTATGGCTACACCTTC. Translation gives CASSQDWEVPYGYTF.

The CDR3 loop is CASSQALQGDTEAFF. In DNA form, the CDR3 reads TGTGCCAGCAGCCAAGCTCTCCAGGGGGATACTGAAGCTTTCTTT. V gene TRBV3-1 (or the pseudogene TRBV3-2) combines with J gene TRBJ1-1; 7 bases line up with TRBD1. V gave up 1 base and J gave up 5 bases; unmatched junction bases: 7. In germline, CDR1 is LGHDT, CDR2 YNNKEL (reference sequence). This CDR3 spans 15 amino acids.

CDR3 sequence (DNA): TGTGCCAGCAAACATTCGACTAGCGGGAGTTACCCAGATACGCAGTATTTT. It encodes CASKHSTSGSYPDTQYF. The chain couples TRBV5-6 to TRBJ2-3, with 12 nucleotides matching TRBD2. CDR3 length: 17 residues. After removal of 6 bases from V and 4 bases from J, the junction contained 12 bases not matched to a gene. Germline V gene data show CDR1 as SGHDT and CDR2 as YYEEEE.

The rearrangement uses TRBV2 and TRBJ1-6; weak D call: TRBD1 (6 bases). V was trimmed by 2 bases and J by 10 bases, leaving 15 bases between them. Germline V gene sequence: CDR1 SNHLY, CDR2 FYNNEI. CDR3 length equals 15 residues. CDR3 DNA sequence: TGTGCCAGCAGTGAATCCAAGACAGGAGGATCACCCCTCCACTTT. It is translated as CASSESKTGGSPLHF.

V usage is TRBV4-3 and J usage is TRBJ2-6; either TRBD1 or TRBD2 may supply D (5 bases each). The CDR3 contains 14 residues. CDR1 and CDR2 from the germline V gene are LGHNA and YSLEER. The V gene lost 1 base and the J gene lost 10 bases, with 11 bases spanning the gap. Here the CDR3 DNA reads TGCGCCAGCAGCCAAGTGCACGAGGGGAACGTCCTGACTTTC. Translation gives CASSQVHEGNVLTF.

This clone occurred once. The V gene is TRBV19, the J gene TRBJ2-1; 9 bases align to TRBD1. Trimming took 7 bases from V and 4 from J; bases not matched to a gene: 8. The germline V gene encodes CDR1 LNHDA and CDR2 SQIVND (reference sequence). The CDR3 spans 15 residues. CDR3 in amino acids: CASTSPGTGYNEQFF. Written as DNA, the CDR3 is TGTGCCAGTACCTCCCCCGGGACAGGGTACAATGAGCAGTTCTTC.

The V and J genes are TRBV5-4 and TRBJ2-7, with D perhaps TRBD1 or TRBD2 (5 bases each). This CDR3 has 14 residues. Germline V gives CDR1 SGHNT, CDR2 YYREEE (reference sequence). Trimming pared 3 bases from V and 3 bases from J, leaving 13 bases between. The CDR3 reads CASSSNGADYEQYF. In DNA, the CDR3 is TGTGCCAGCAGCTCCAACGGGGCAGACTACGAGCAGTACTTC.

The genes are TRBV19 and TRBJ1-4; no clear D gene. The ends were cut back, 3 bases at V and 0 bases at J, with 8 bases in the middle. Germline lookup yields CDR1 LNHDA and CDR2 SQIVND (reference sequence). This CDR3 is 15 amino acids long. In DNA, the CDR3 is TGTGCCAGTAGTATCGCGGCGGCAACTAATGAAAAACTGTTTTTT. Protein sequence: CASSIAAATNEKLFF.

The chain links TRBV19 to TRBJ2-2, with D hard to call. CDR1 is LNHDA and CDR2 is SQIVND in the germline V gene (reference sequence). V was trimmed by 1 base and J by 6 bases, leaving 6 bases between them. The CDR3 totals 13 residues. The CDR3 DNA sequence: TGTGCCAGTAGTATAGGGGTTGCCGGGGAGCTGTTTTTT. Its translation is CASSIGVAGELFF.

The V call is TRBV18, the J call TRBJ1-6; D not resolved. The germline gives CDR1 KGHSH, CDR2 LQKENI. Trimming cost V 5 bases and J 6 bases, with 11 bases left between them. This CDR3 has 14 amino acids. CDR3 sequence (DNA): TGTGCCAGCTCAACTCGGCAGGTTAATTCACCCCTCCACTTT. This gives the protein CASSTRQVNSPLHF.

The chain carries TRBV7-3 and TRBJ2-5; 8 nucleotides match TRBD1. The CDR3 is 16 amino acids. The germline V gene encodes CDR1 SGHTA and CDR2 FQGTGA. Trimming at V came to 1 base and at J to 4 bases, leaving 8 bases not matched to a gene. CDR3 nucleotide sequence: TGTGCCAGCAGCTTAATTGGGACAGGCCCAAGAGAGACCCAGTACTTC. It yields the protein CASSLIGTGPRETQYF.